A single sample gave rise to the 25 T cell receptor beta chains below, sequenced in a study of blood T cell repertoires in COVID-19. Only in-frame clones appear in the TCRdb table, and some are missing; sequencing was by immunoSEQ multiplex PCR. Found here are over 85,000 clones, around 92% of them singletons; the top ten hold 4.2%. The specimen was peripheral blood. The receptors stem from a man between 18 and 35 years old with acute or convalescent COVID-19.

The chain links TRBV18 to TRBJ1-3; possibly TRBD1 for D (5 bases). V lost 4 bases, J lost 0 bases, and 10 bases lay in between. The CDR3 loop spans 15 amino acids. Germline V gives CDR1 KGHSH, CDR2 LQKENI. Written as DNA, the CDR3 is TGTGCCAGCTCACGACAGAGCCTCTCTGGAAACACCATATATTTT. This codes for CASSRQSLSGNTIYF.

This clone was seen a single time. The V call is TRBV20-1, the J call TRBJ2-7; 7 bases line up with TRBD2. The germline V gene has CDR1 DFQATT and CDR2 SNEGSKA (reference sequence). CDR3 length: 13 amino acids. The ends lost 3 bases at V and 6 bases at J; junction bases unmatched: 8. The CDR3 loop reads CSASLAGVGEQYF. In DNA, the CDR3 is TGCAGTGCTAGTCTGGCGGGAGTAGGCGAGCAGTACTTC.

This chain links TRBV5-1 with TRBJ1-2; tentative D call: TRBD1 (5 bases). V lost 4 bases, J lost 8 bases, and 18 bases lay in between. Germline lookup yields CDR1 SGHRS and CDR2 YFSETQ. The CDR3 is 14 residues long. This CDR3 is CASSPREGAKGYTF. CDR3 coding DNA: TGCGCCAGCAGCCCGCGGGAAGGGGCGAAAGGCTACACCTTC. The full variable domain, rest sourced from reference TRBV5-1 and TRBJ1-2, is KAGVTQTPRYLIKTRGQQVTLSCSPISGHRSVSWYQQTPGQGLQFLFEYFSETQRNKGNFPGRFSGRQFSNSRSEMNVSTLELGDSALYLCASSPREGAKGYTFGSGTRLTVV.

This chain connects TRBV11-3 to TRBJ2-5; 7 nucleotides line up with TRBD2. V trimming: 1 base; J trimming: 1 base; junction bases outside the gene matches: 12. Per germline, CDR1 SGHNT and CDR2 YENEEA. The CDR3 runs 18 residues. The CDR3 DNA reads TGTGCCAGCAGCTTAGGCACCCAGCGGGGCCTTCCCCAAGAGACCCAGTACTTC. The encoded protein is CASSLGTQRGLPQETQYF.

J is TRBJ1-2 and V is TRBV25-1; 11 bases align to TRBD1. The length of the CDR3 is 16 residues. The V segment lost 5 bases and the J segment 4 bases; nucleotides outside the gene matches: 9. Germline assignment: CDR1 MGHDK and CDR2 SYGVNS. CDR3 loop: CASSRPGTGGGYGYTF. The CDR3 region has the DNA TGTGCCAGCAGTCGACCGGGGACAGGGGGAGGCTATGGCTACACCTTC.

V and J are TRBV7-2 and TRBJ2-7; 8 bases match TRBD2. This CDR3 is 13 amino acids long. V lost 5 bases and J lost 7; bases outside the gene matches: 7. Germline-derived CDR1 and CDR2 are SGHTA and FQGNSA. The CDR3 bases are TGTGCCAGCAGCGCGCGGGGGGCGAGGGAGCAGTACTTC. Translated: CASSARGAREQYF. Variable domain in full (rest from reference TRBV7-2 and TRBJ2-7): GAGVSQSPSNKVTEKGKDVELRCDPISGHTALYWYRQSLGQGLEFLIYFQGNSAPDKSGLPSDRFSAERTGGSVSTLTIQRTQQEDSAVYLCASSARGAREQYFGPGTRLTVT.

The CDR3 region is CASSPTYGTGKLPEAFF. The CDR3 region has the DNA TGTGCCAGCAGCCCAACTTATGGGACAGGGAAGTTGCCTGAAGCTTTCTTT. The rearrangement uses TRBV11-2 and TRBJ1-1; 9 bases match TRBD1. V was pared by 5 bases and J by 6 bases, with 16 bases of the junction left unmatched. This CDR3 has 17 residues. The germline V gene encodes CDR1 SGHAT and CDR2 FQNNGV.

The chain recombines TRBV13 with TRBJ2-7; TRBD1 agrees at 7 bases. The germline V gene has CDR1 PRHDT and CDR2 FYEKMQ (reference sequence). CDR3 size: 14 residues. V trimming: 4 bases; J trimming: 1 base; junction bases outside the gene matches: 4. Here the CDR3 DNA reads TGTGCCAGCAGCTCATGGACAGGATCCTACGAGCAGTACTTC. Protein sequence: CASSSWTGSYEQYF.

The rearrangement uses TRBV30 and TRBJ1-1, with 9 bases matching TRBD1. Germline values: CDR1 GTSNPN, CDR2 SVGIG (reference sequence). The CDR3 runs 14 residues. V dropped 0 bases and J dropped 12; count of bases not matched to a gene: 11. The CDR3 spells CAWSVQVSGTGTFF. As DNA, the CDR3 is TGTGCCTGGAGTGTACAGGTTTCGGGGACAGGGACTTTCTTT.

J is TRBJ2-1 and V is TRBV14; 11 nucleotides align to TRBD2. CDR1 SGHDN and CDR2 FVKESK come from the germline V gene. The junction had 13 bases not matched to a gene; V was cut back by 5 bases and J by 7 bases. CDR3 length: 17 amino acids. The CDR3, as DNA: TGTGCCAGCAGCGCCCCAATACTAGCGGGAGTAGTGAATGAGCAGTTCTTC. The encoded protein is CASSAPILAGVVNEQFF.

The chain carries TRBV5-1 and TRBJ1-1, with D tentatively TRBD1 (6 bases). Trimming removed 0 bases from V and 10 bases from J, with 10 bases in between. Germline loops: CDR1 SGHRS, CDR2 YFSETQ. This CDR3 has 12 amino acids. CDR3 in DNA: TGCGCCAGCAGCTTGGGCAGGGGATCAGCTTTCTTT. Its protein is CASSLGRGSAFF.

This sequence joins TRBV7-9 and TRBJ2-1, with D unresolved. There are 13 residues in the CDR3. Germline-derived CDR1 and CDR2 are SEHNR and FQNEAQ (reference sequence). V gave up 1 base and J gave up 4 bases, with 5 bases separating them. The CDR3: CASSLGSYNEQFF. In DNA, the CDR3 is TGTGCCAGCAGCTTAGGTAGTTACAATGAGCAGTTCTTC.

The chain uses TRBV6-6 and TRBJ1-4; D might be TRBD1 (6 bases). Trimming took off 7 bases at V and 4 bases at J, with 13 bases between the two ends. The germline gives CDR1 MNHNY, CDR2 SVGAGI (reference sequence). This CDR3 contains 14 residues. CDR3 sequence reads: CASKRDNNNEKLFF. Here the CDR3 DNA reads TGTGCCAGCAAAAGGGACAATAATAATGAAAAACTGTTTTTT.

The chain recombines TRBV7-9 with TRBJ1-1; weak D call: TRBD1 (5 bases). The CDR3 runs 13 residues. Germline V gene sequence: CDR1 SEHNR, CDR2 FQNEAQ (reference sequence). Trimming left V 3 bases short and J 4 bases short, with 9 bases between. In nucleotides, the CDR3 is TGTGCCAGCAGCTTTCAGGGAACCACTGAAGCTTTCTTT. Protein sequence: CASSFQGTTEAFF.

This rearrangement joins TRBV9 to TRBJ1-2; 10 nucleotides agree with TRBD1. The CDR3 spans 16 residues. Unmatched junction bases numbered 9, after V lost 3 bases and J lost 4 bases. Germline V gives CDR1 SGDLS, CDR2 YYNGEE. The CDR3 region is CASSAIPGTGAYGYTF. The DNA for the CDR3 is TGTGCCAGCAGCGCCATTCCCGGGACAGGGGCCTATGGCTACACCTTC.

The chain recombines TRBV21-1 with TRBJ2-3; no DNA check was done on the table's D call, TRBD2. TRBV21-1 is a pseudogene locus. The CDR3 extends over 17 amino acids. This CDR3 reads CASSLRVAGVATDTQYF. DNA for the CDR3: TGTGCCAGCAGCCTCCGGGTCGCGGGAGTTGCCACAGATACGCAGTATTTT.

V and J are TRBV30 and TRBJ2-3, with 13 bases identical to TRBD2. Germline lookup yields CDR1 GTSNPN and CDR2 SVGIG (reference sequence). J lost 1 base, V lost 3 bases, and 7 bases had no gene match. CDR3 length: 17 amino acids. CDR3 protein: CAWSGLAGVGGTDTQYF. The CDR3 DNA reads TGTGCCTGGAGCGGACTAGCGGGAGTTGGGGGCACAGATACGCAGTATTTT.

The chain combines TRBV30 with TRBJ1-3; no definite D call. V lost 3 bases, J lost 0 bases, and 6 bases lay in between. This CDR3 comprises 13 residues. Germline CDR1 is GTSNPN and CDR2 is SVGIG (reference sequence). This chain's CDR3 is CAWRAASGNTIYF. The CDR3 DNA is TGTGCCTGGAGGGCCGCCTCTGGAAACACCATATATTTT.

The rearrangement uses TRBV15 and TRBJ2-4, with 10 nucleotides matching TRBD1. Germline CDR1 LNHNV, CDR2 YYDKDF (reference sequence). This CDR3 contains 16 residues. V shed 1 base and J 3 bases; nucleotides not matched to a gene: 3. CDR3 sequence (DNA): TGTGCCACCAGCAGAGGGACAGGGGGTGGCAAAAACATTCAGTACTTC. Protein sequence: CATSRGTGGGKNIQYF.

V usage is TRBV10-1 and J usage is TRBJ1-1; D perhaps matches TRBD1 (5 bases). V was cut by 2 bases and J by 3 bases, with 7 bases left in between. Germline values: CDR1 WNHNN, CDR2 SYGVQD (reference sequence). The CDR3 is 13 amino acids. The CDR3 reads CASSEKQDTEAFF. CDR3 sequence (DNA): TGCGCCAGCAGTGAGAAACAGGACACTGAAGCTTTCTTT.

The chain employs TRBV3-1 (or the pseudogene TRBV3-2) and TRBJ2-1; 8 bases are a match to TRBD2. In germline, CDR1 is LGHDT, CDR2 YNNKEL (reference sequence). The length of the CDR3 is 15 residues. V lost 4 bases to trimming and J lost 7 bases; unmatched junction nucleotides: 9. CDR3 protein: CASSPPGGAENEQFF. The CDR3 DNA reads as TGTGCCAGCAGCCCCCCCGGGGGGGCGGAGAATGAGCAGTTCTTC.

V is TRBV9 and J is TRBJ1-1; D is uncertain. Trimming shortened V by 3 bases and J by 6 bases, and 18 bases separated the two germline ends. In germline, CDR1 is SGDLS, CDR2 YYNGEE. CDR3 length equals 15 residues. For the CDR3, the DNA is TGTGCCAGCAGCGGACGGGAGGGAGGAAGGGCTGAAGCTTTCTTT. Translating gives CASSGREGGRAEAFF.

The chain uses TRBV27 and TRBJ1-1, with D unclear. This CDR3 contains 15 residues. V was shortened by 2 bases and J by 4 bases, with 14 bases between the two germline ends. Germline CDR1 and CDR2: MNHEY and SMNVEV (reference sequence). The CDR3 region is CASSLVRIRGTEAFF. Here the CDR3 DNA reads TGTGCCAGCAGTTTAGTTAGAATCAGAGGCACTGAAGCTTTCTTT.

The count of this clone is one. The chain couples TRBV6-5 to TRBJ1-5; no clear D. This CDR3 is built from 12 residues. Trimming stripped 5 bases from V and 6 bases from J, with 8 bases between. CDR1 and CDR2 (germline): MNHEY, SVGAGI. CDR3 coding DNA: TGTGCCAGCAGTACCGCGGGTCAGCCCCAGCATTTT. The encoded protein is CASSTAGQPQHF.

The chain links TRBV3-1 (or the pseudogene TRBV3-2) to TRBJ2-1, with D possibly matching TRBD1 (5 bases). Trimming cost V 4 bases and J 4 bases, with 26 bases left between them. The CDR3 is 19 residues long. In germline, CDR1 is LGHDT, CDR2 YNNKEL (reference sequence). The CDR3 protein is CASSPKMGLRAVPYNEQFF. The CDR3 DNA sequence: TGTGCCAGCAGCCCTAAGATGGGGCTTAGAGCAGTTCCTTACAATGAGCAGTTCTTC.